A single TCR beta chain is shown here with its context. What it binds is unknown. The CDR3 sequence is 14 residues long. Trimming cost V 7 bases and J 0 bases, with 10 bases left between them. Germline-derived CDR1 and CDR2 are SGHRS and YFSETQ. The sample is drawn from a study of cytomegalovirus exposure and HLA in healthy donors. The overall study: Of all 360 or so donors who were genotyped, 75% to 85% belonged to the Caucasian-associated ancestry cluster.

Primers included in the PCR were 60 Vbeta and 13 Jbeta primers. Clones were read by immunoSEQ multiplex PCR, and TCRdb kept only the in-frame ones, dropping some. This sample has about 64,000 clones, with approximately 85% found just once. General study results and limits: Earlier analysis found most TCR beta V segments productive about 90% or about 30% of the time. With DRB1 most and HLA-C fewest, TCR association rates differed between HLA loci in a later analysis. When analyzed later, a missense DCLRE1C variant was found to be linked to TCR beta V- and J-gene trimming.

The sample comprised PBMCs. The chain links TRBV5-1 to TRBJ1-4, with a tentative D call TRBD1 (5 bases). The clonotype comes from a female donor in good health and CMV-seronegative. This CDR3 is CASARGATNEKLFF. In DNA form, the CDR3 reads TGCGCCAGCGCCCGGGGGGCAACTAATGAAAAACTGTTTTTT.